The clone carrying this TCR beta chain was picked up many times. The target antigen is unknown. The sample comes from a study of T-cell memory formation after mild COVID-19. Study at large: TCR clusters mostly belonged to single donors.

Study-level points and caveats: For second-wave clones that peaked at day 37, SARS-CoV-2 specificity went unverified. Balance between CD4 and CD8 was seen in clones contracting day 15 to 85, and a CD4+ lean was seen in later expanders.

CDR3 length: 12 residues. From germline, CDR1 is SEHNR and CDR2 FQNEAQ (reference sequence). Trimming left V 1 base short and J 6 bases short, with 7 bases between. TCRdb analysed the 5' RACE reads with MiXCR anew, one entry per CDR3 protein. The sample holds some 180,000 distinct CDR3 sequences; 10% to 15% are singletons and the top ten take 3% to 4%. The sequence derives from a young man who had mild COVID-19 (a few samples of this study predate the infection). Cell type and time point are not known. The sample comprised PBMCs or a T cell subset sorted from them (not recorded which). The chain employs TRBV7-9 and TRBJ2-7; unclear D gene. CDR3 in DNA: TGTGCCAGCAGCTTAGAGGGCACCGAGCAGTACGTC. It is translated as CASSLEGTEQYV.